This entry lists 19 T cell receptor beta chains sequenced from one sample in a study of metastatic and nonmetastatic thyroid tumors. TCRdb reprocessed the PCR reads using MiXCR. Found here are about 33,000 clones, around 15% of them singletons; the top ten hold more than 4%. All patients reached thyroid surgery having received no treatment beforehand. The specimen was blood. The receptors shown here come from a female donor with papillary thyroid cancer or a benign thyroid nodule (not recorded which). Some clones in this sample may be carry-over from other donors' samples.

This clone was seen only a few times. Germline is not matched at one junction end, which may reflect a read error. This chain uses TRBV5-6 with TRBJ1-3; tentative D call: TRBD1 (5 bases). Germline lookup yields CDR1 SGHDT and CDR2 YYEEEE. The CDR3 runs 15 residues. CDR3 nucleotide sequence: TGTGCCAGCAGCCCCTATTTGGGGACCGGAAACACCATGTATTTT. Protein: CASSPYLGTGNTMYF.

This clone was seen ten or more times. The chain carries TRBV10-3 and TRBJ1-2; D remains ambiguous. The CDR3 length is 14 residues. V was cut by 0 bases and J by 2 bases, with 7 bases left in between. CDR1 is ENHRY, CDR2 SYGVKD, per germline. DNA of the CDR3: TGTGCCATCAGTGAGTCGATGGCGAACTATGGCTACACCTTC. Amino acid sequence: CAISESMANYGYTF.

This clone was seen repeatedly, ten times or more. V usage is TRBV20-1 and J usage is TRBJ2-5, with 8 bases fitting TRBD2. V trimming: 5 bases; J trimming: 4 bases; junction bases outside the gene matches: 12. Germline-derived CDR1 and CDR2 are DFQATT and SNEGSKA (reference sequence). The CDR3 is made up of 15 amino acids. The CDR3 coding sequence is TGCAGTGCTGGTGCCCCGGGAGGGATAGGAGAGACCCAGTACTTC. Its protein is CSAGAPGGIGETQYF.

A remark on this clone: The junction and the germline gene differ at one end; a read error may be behind it. This chain connects TRBV11-2 to TRBJ2-7; D may correspond to TRBD1 or TRBD2 (5 bases each). The CDR3 has 15 residues. CDR1 SGHAT and CDR2 FQNNGV come from the germline V gene. CDR3: CASSLEGTSSYEQYF. CDR3 nucleotide sequence: TGTGCCAGTAGCTTAGAAGGGACGTCCTCCTACGAGCAGTACTTC.

This clone was detected ten times or more. The chain has TRBV10-3 and TRBJ2-7; 8 bases fit TRBD1. CDR1 ENHRY and CDR2 SYGVKD come from the germline V gene. The CDR3 extends over 15 amino acids. V trimming: 4 bases; J trimming: 4 bases; junction bases outside the gene matches: 9. CDR3 coding DNA: TGTGCCATCAGTGGGGCCGGGACAGGACTTTACGAGCAGTACTTC. Its protein product is CAISGAGTGLYEQYF.

In the case of this clone: The conserved closing phenylalanine or tryptophan is absent in this CDR3, likely reflecting a read error. V usage is TRBV20-1 and J usage is TRBJ1-4; D unresolved. The V end was cut by 0 bases, the J end by 8 bases, with 7 bases between. The CDR3 sequence is 12 residues long. The germline CDR1 and CDR2 sequences are DFQATT and SNEGSKA (reference sequence). The chain's CDR3 is CSARDQCEKLFL. In DNA form, the CDR3 reads TGCAGTGCTAGAGATCAGTGCGAAAAACTGTTTTTG.

V is TRBV20-1 and J is TRBJ2-7; the D is unclear. V shed 6 bases and J shed 3 bases, with 15 bases lying between them. The CDR3 covers 13 residues. The V gene's germline CDR1 is DFQATT and CDR2 SNEGSKA (reference sequence). The DNA of the CDR3 is TGCAGTGCCGAAAGTGTTAGCATCTACGAGCAGTACTTC. Translation: CSAESVSIYEQYF.

This clone has at least ten counts. The chain employs TRBV6-1 and TRBJ1-2; TRBD1 is a possible D gene (5 bases). Germline V lookup: CDR1 MNHNS, CDR2 SASEGT. The length of the CDR3 is 14 residues. V gave up 6 bases and J gave up 7 bases, with 18 bases separating them. CDR3 sequence: CASRPRGESRGYTF. The DNA of the CDR3 is TGTGCCAGCAGGCCAAGAGGGGAGTCCCGTGGCTACACCTTC.

This clone was recorded many times. The rearrangement uses TRBV5-1 and TRBJ2-7, with no clear D. CDR1 and CDR2 (germline): SGHRS, YFSETQ. The CDR3 totals 12 residues. V gave up 4 bases and J gave up 0 bases, with 5 bases separating them. CDR3 DNA sequence: TGCGCCAGCAGCAAGGTCTCCTACGAGCAGTACTTC. It is translated as CASSKVSYEQYF. Drawing the rest from reference TRBV5-1 and TRBJ2-7, the complete variable domain is KAGVTQTPRYLIKTRGQQVTLSCSPISGHRSVSWYQQTPGQGLQFLFEYFSETQRNKGNFPGRFSGRQFSNSRSEMNVSTLELGDSALYLCASSKVSYEQYFGPGTRLTVT.

This clone is termed medium-sized. The chain links TRBV12-5 to TRBJ2-7; 8 bases are a match to TRBD1. V gave up 5 bases and J gave up 3 bases; unmatched junction bases: 12. From germline, CDR1 is LGHNT and CDR2 FRNRAP. This CDR3 has 16 residues. The DNA of the CDR3 is TGTGCTAGTGGTACCCAGAAGACAGGGGTAGACTACGAGCAGTACTTC. Amino acids: CASGTQKTGVDYEQYF.

This chain joins TRBV18 and TRBJ2-3; D gene ambiguous. The CDR3 runs to 13 residues. Germline V lookup: CDR1 KGHSH, CDR2 LQKENI. V was clipped by 4 bases and J by 2 bases, with 7 bases between them. The DNA for the CDR3 is TGTGCCAGCTCACAGACCGCCACAGATACGCAGTATTTT. Translated: CASSQTATDTQYF.

At least ten counts were recorded for this clone. The V call is TRBV9, the J call TRBJ2-7; 11 bases are a match to TRBD1. J was trimmed by 3 bases and V by 0 bases; bases with no gene match: 5. The CDR3 length is 16 residues. Looked up from germline, CDR1 is SGDLS and CDR2 is YYNGEE. The CDR3 region has the DNA TGTGCCAGCAGCGTAGGGTTGGGGACAGGGGGCTACGAGCAGTACTTC. Translation: CASSVGLGTGGYEQYF.

This clone occurred a few times. Being one base from a much bigger clone, this may be a read error. The CDR3 loop is CSVGQFKYGYTF. The CDR3 DNA reads as TGCAGCGTCGGACAGTTTAAATATGGCTACACCTTC. This sequence joins TRBV29-1 and TRBJ1-2, with D perhaps matching TRBD1 (6 bases). V lost 6 bases and J lost 5, with 13 bases in between. Looked up from germline, CDR1 is SQVTM and CDR2 is ANQGSEA. The CDR3 spans 12 residues.

By frequency in the sample, this clone is medium-sized. The genes are TRBV28 and TRBJ2-1; TRBD2 agrees at 9 bases. Germline V gene data show CDR1 as MDHEN and CDR2 as SYDVKM. Unmatched junction bases numbered 11, after V lost 1 base and J lost 7 bases. CDR3 length: 17 residues. CDR3 amino acids: CASSLLDRISGSNEQFF. The CDR3 DNA sequence: TGTGCCAGCAGTTTATTGGACAGGATTAGCGGGAGTAATGAGCAGTTCTTC.

The chain joins TRBV11-2 to TRBJ2-2; D perhaps matches TRBD2 (5 bases). The CDR3 consists of 15 residues. The V and J ends lost 3 bases and 2 bases respectively, with 10 bases between them. CDR1 is SGHAT and CDR2 is FQNNGV in the germline V gene. The CDR3 DNA reads as TGTGCCAGCAGCTTTCGGGGATTCAACACCGGGGAGCTGTTTTTT. Translated: CASSFRGFNTGELFF. Together with reference TRBV11-2 and TRBJ2-2, the CDR3 gives the full variable domain: EAGVAQSPRYKIIEKRQSVAFWCNPISGHATLYWYQQILGQGPKLLIQFQNNGVVDDSQLPKDRFSAERLKGVDSTLKIQPAKLEDSAVYLCASSFRGFNTGELFFGEGSRLTVL.

This clone was seen repeatedly, ten times or more. This chain joins TRBV27 and TRBJ2-7; weak D call: TRBD1 (5 bases). This CDR3 is 14 amino acids long. The V and J ends lost 7 bases and 2 bases respectively, with 15 bases between them. Germline CDR1 and CDR2: MNHEY and SMNVEV (reference sequence). The CDR3 protein is CASTHPRQTYEQYF. CDR3 sequence (DNA): TGTGCCAGCACCCATCCCCGACAGACCTACGAGCAGTACTTC.

This clone was found many times. V usage is TRBV19 and J usage is TRBJ1-5; 8 bases line up with TRBD1. Germline CDR1 LNHDA, CDR2 SQIVND (reference sequence). The CDR3 covers 15 residues. The V gene end was trimmed by 6 bases and the J gene end by 6 bases; junction bases not matched to a gene: 10. CDR3 bases: TGTGCCAGTAGCAAGGACAGGGATTCGGGTCAGCCCCAGCATTTT. Translating gives CASSKDRDSGQPQHF.

The sample holds many counts of this clone. CDR3 sequence (DNA): TGTGCCAGCAGTTACTCGGTGACAGGGAACCAGCCCCAGCATTTT. Translating it yields CASSYSVTGNQPQHF. This chain connects TRBV6-6 to TRBJ1-5; 7 positions match TRBD1. This CDR3 region has 15 residues. Germline assignment: CDR1 MNHNY and CDR2 SVGAGI (reference sequence). V gave up 0 bases and J gave up 7 bases; unmatched junction bases: 6.

This clone has more than one count but fewer than ten. One junction end does not reproduce the germline sequence, and a read error may be involved. The V and J genes are TRBV15 and TRBJ2-3; D ambiguous. The CDR3 has 12 residues. Per germline, CDR1 LNHNV and CDR2 YYDKDF (reference sequence). CDR3 nucleotide sequence: TGTGCCGCCAGCAGAGGACCAGATACGCAGTATTTT. Its protein is CAASRGPDTQYF.